Listed below are T cell receptor beta chains from one sample, sequenced in a study of cytomegalovirus exposure and HLA in healthy donors. The assay was immunoSEQ multiplex PCR, and TCRdb's table has in-frame clones only and misses some. The sample has nearly 300,000 clones; more than 80% are singletons. The sequenced sample was PBMCs. All receptors come from a middle-aged man in good health and CMV-seropositive. Both conserved end residues are part of each CDR3. The D gene is left open where the match is weak. Clone size, where shown, is once, few, many, or a class for clones that have expanded.

DNA: TGTGCCAGCAGTAGAGGGGGCAACCCCATGAACACTGAAGCTTTCTTT
CDR3: CASSRGGNPMNTEAFF
V: TRBV9
D: TRBD1
J: TRBJ1-1
size: .

DNA: TGCAGCGTTGGCAGGGGTGAGGGAAAACTGTTTTTT
CDR3: CSVGRGEGKLFF
V: TRBV29-1
D: .
J: TRBJ1-4
size: .

DNA: TGTGCCAGCACCCGGACTAGCGGGATTGGTGAGACCCAGTACTTC
CDR3: CASTRTSGIGETQYF
V: TRBV7-2
D: TRBD2
J: TRBJ2-5
size: .

DNA: TGCGCCAGCAGCCAAGGACAGGGGGCCTACGAGCAGTACTTC
CDR3: CASSQGQGAYEQYF
V: TRBV4-1
D: TRBD1
J: TRBJ2-7
size: .

DNA: TGTGCCAGCAGCCCCCTTTCGGTATTGGGCCCCTACGAGCAGTACTTC
CDR3: CASSPLSVLGPYEQYF
V: TRBV7-9
D: .
J: TRBJ2-7
size: .

DNA: TGTGCCAGCAGCTACGGGGGGCACACTGAAGCTTTCTTT
CDR3: CASSYGGHTEAFF
V: TRBV7-3
D: .
J: TRBJ1-1
size: .

DNA: TGTGCCAGCAGCCGACAGGGAAACTATGGCTACACCTTC
CDR3: CASSRQGNYGYTF
V: TRBV25-1
D: TRBD1
J: TRBJ1-2
size: .

DNA: TGCGCCAGCAGCTTTCTAGCGGGAGGGCCCAATGAGCAGTTCTTC
CDR3: CASSFLAGGPNEQFF
V: TRBV5-1
D: TRBD2
J: TRBJ2-1
size: .

DNA: TGTGCCAGCAGTGACAGTCTCCCCTACGAGCAGTACTTC
CDR3: CASSDSLPYEQYF
V: TRBV2
D: .
J: TRBJ2-7
size: .

DNA: TGTGCCAGTAGTATTGCCCCTATACAGGGTTATAGCAATCAGCCCCAGCATTTT
CDR3: CASSIAPIQGYSNQPQHF
V: TRBV19
D: .
J: TRBJ1-5
size: .

DNA: TGTGCCAGCAAAGGCGGGACCCAAGAGACCCAGTACTTC
CDR3: CASKGGTQETQYF
V: TRBV7-9
D: .
J: TRBJ2-5
size: .

DNA: TGTGCCAGCAGCGGGGGCTGGGCAGGAACTTCCTACGAGCAGTACTTC
CDR3: CASSGGWAGTSYEQYF
V: TRBV7-9
D: .
J: TRBJ2-7
size: once

DNA: TGTGCCAGCAGACTACAGGGGAACTATGGCTACACCTTC
CDR3: CASRLQGNYGYTF
V: TRBV5-4
D: TRBD1
J: TRBJ1-2
size: .

DNA: TGTGCCAGCAGCCCTAGAAGGGGGGGGCCGCGGCCCCAGCATTTT
CDR3: CASSPRRGGPRPQHF
V: TRBV4-2
D: .
J: TRBJ1-5
size: many

DNA: TGTGCCAGCAGCTTGGGACAGGCTCCTGGAAACACCATATATTTT
CDR3: CASSLGQAPGNTIYF
V: TRBV11-3
D: TRBD1
J: TRBJ1-3
size: .

DNA: TGTGCCTGGAGCGCACACGACTACGAGCAGTACTTC
CDR3: CAWSAHDYEQYF
V: TRBV30
D: .
J: TRBJ2-7
size: .

DNA: TGCAGCGTTAGTGAGACAGGGACCAATCAGCCCCAGCATTTT
CDR3: CSVSETGTNQPQHF
V: TRBV29-1
D: TRBD1
J: TRBJ1-5
size: .

DNA: TGTGCCAGCAGCTTAGTGGAGGTCTTGGGCACTGAAGCTTTCTTT
CDR3: CASSLVEVLGTEAFF
V: TRBV7-9
D: .
J: TRBJ1-1
size: .

DNA: TGTGCCAGCAGCTTCCCGGGAGGGCCTTACAATGAGCAGTTCTTC
CDR3: CASSFPGGPYNEQFF
V: TRBV11-2
D: TRBD2
J: TRBJ2-1
size: .

DNA: TGCGCCAGCAGCTTGGAGGCGCGGGGGAGATACGAGCAGTACTTC
CDR3: CASSLEARGRYEQYF
V: TRBV5-1
D: TRBD2
J: TRBJ2-7
size: .

DNA: TGTGCCAGCAGTTACGAGGGGGTGTCAAACTACGAGCAGTACTTC
CDR3: CASSYEGVSNYEQYF
V: TRBV6-5
D: .
J: TRBJ2-7
size: .

DNA: TGCAGCGTTCCGAAACAGGGGGCCTCGAACACTGAAGCTTTCTTT
CDR3: CSVPKQGASNTEAFF
V: TRBV29-1
D: TRBD1
J: TRBJ1-1
size: .

DNA: TGTGCCAGCAGTTTATATGGGAGGTCCGCGCCCCTCTATGGCTACACCTTC
CDR3: CASSLYGRSAPLYGYTF
V: TRBV27
D: .
J: TRBJ1-2
size: .

DNA: TGTGCCAGCACCGAGAAGGGACTTTACAATGAGCAGTTCTTC
CDR3: CASTEKGLYNEQFF
V: TRBV6-1
D: .
J: TRBJ2-1
size: .

DNA: TGTGCCACCGGGGACAGGGACATTCGCAATGAGCAGTTCTTC
CDR3: CATGDRDIRNEQFF
V: TRBV10-3
D: TRBD1
J: TRBJ2-1
size: .

DNA: TGTGCCAGCAGCGTATTAGGGGACTATGGCTACACCTTC
CDR3: CASSVLGDYGYTF
V: TRBV9
D: .
J: TRBJ1-2
size: once

DNA: TGTGCCAGCCTAAAAAACACTGAAGCTTTCTTT
CDR3: CASLKNTEAFF
V: TRBV2
D: .
J: TRBJ1-1
size: few

DNA: TGTGCCAGCAGTTTATGGGCGGCCGGTAAGAGCAGCACAGATACGCAGTATTTT
CDR3: CASSLWAAGKSSTDTQYF
V: TRBV28
D: .
J: TRBJ2-3
size: .

DNA: TGTGCCAGCAGCGCGGGCGGATTCCTAGCGGGCGATACGCAGTATTTT
CDR3: CASSAGGFLAGDTQYF
V: TRBV9
D: TRBD2
J: TRBJ2-3
size: .

DNA: TGTGCCAGCAGTGTCCGACAGGAGCTCTCTGGAAACACCATATATTTT
CDR3: CASSVRQELSGNTIYF
V: TRBV6-1
D: .
J: TRBJ1-3
size: few

DNA: TGTGCCAGCAGCGTAGAAGGGACAGGGGAACAAGAGACCCAGTACTTC
CDR3: CASSVEGTGEQETQYF
V: TRBV9
D: TRBD1
J: TRBJ2-5
size: .

DNA: TGCGCCAGCAGCCAAACGCTAGCGGGAGGGGAGTCGAATGAGCAGTTCTTC
CDR3: CASSQTLAGGESNEQFF
V: TRBV4-1
D: TRBD2
J: TRBJ2-1
size: .

DNA: TGTGCCAGCAGAAGAACGGGGGTCCGGCGGGGGGTACTGGAGACCCAGTACTTC
CDR3: CASRRTGVRRGVLETQYF
V: TRBV28
D: TRBD2
J: TRBJ2-5
size: .

DNA: TGTGCCAGCACCGAACCCGATGCGCGGGAGAACGAGCAGTACTTC
CDR3: CASTEPDARENEQYF
V: TRBV6-4
D: TRBD2
J: TRBJ2-7
size: .

DNA: TGTGCCACCAGCGCCCCTTTAACGGACCAAGAGACCCAGTACTTC
CDR3: CATSAPLTDQETQYF
V: TRBV15
D: .
J: TRBJ2-5
size: .

DNA: TGTGCCAGCAGCCCGACCCTTGACACCTACAATGAGCAGTTCTTC
CDR3: CASSPTLDTYNEQFF
V: TRBV7-6
D: .
J: TRBJ2-1
size: .

DNA: TGCGCCAGCAGCCAAGTCAAAAGGAGTTCCTACAATGAGCAGTTCTTC
CDR3: CASSQVKRSSYNEQFF
V: TRBV4-1
D: .
J: TRBJ2-1
size: .

DNA: TGTGCCAGCAGTTCTCCCCGGGACAGGAAGGGCTACGAGCAGTACTTC
CDR3: CASSSPRDRKGYEQYF
V: TRBV27
D: TRBD1
J: TRBJ2-7
size: .

DNA: TGTGCCAGCAGCGAGAAAACAGGGGCGGGCTGGAATGAGCAGTTCTTC
CDR3: CASSEKTGAGWNEQFF
V: TRBV7-2
D: TRBD1
J: TRBJ2-1
size: .

DNA: TGTGCCAGCAGCACCTCCTTGGGACAGGGGGCTGAAAAACTGTTTTTT
CDR3: CASSTSLGQGAEKLFF
V: TRBV7-9
D: TRBD1
J: TRBJ1-4
size: .

DNA: TGCGCCAGCAGCTCCGATTGGGGCTCCGAGCCCCAGCATTTT
CDR3: CASSSDWGSEPQHF
V: TRBV5-1
D: .
J: TRBJ1-5
size: few

DNA: TGCGCCAGCAGCTTCGGGACAGACGGTACCTACGAGCAGTACTTC
CDR3: CASSFGTDGTYEQYF
V: TRBV5-1
D: TRBD1
J: TRBJ2-7
size: .

DNA: TGTGCCAGCAGTTTATCTCGGGAGACGGGACAGGCGAAAGCAGAAGCTTTCTTT
CDR3: CASSLSRETGQAKAEAFF
V: TRBV28
D: TRBD1
J: TRBJ1-1
size: .